This T cell receptor beta chain came from a study of shared clonotypes between healthy human individuals. Every contributor of samples was a Caucasian grown-up residing in Nashville, Tennessee. As for this clone: Its antigen remains unknown.

This CDR3 spans 13 amino acids. V was clipped by 3 bases and J by 2 bases, with 8 bases between them. Germline V gene data show CDR1 as SGDLS and CDR2 as YYNGEE. Sequenced by immunoSEQ multiplex PCR; TCRdb stores in-frame clones only, minus some. This sample has a few hundred thousand clones, with approximately 79% found just once. Findings and limits, study-wide: Generally, estimated richness proved larger in naive subsets than it did in memory subsets. In contrast to clonotypes shared by all four donors, non-shared clonotypes had lower generation probabilities. Rarefaction demonstrated incomplete sorted-subset sequencing despite large depth.

The clonotype was recovered from a man aged 25 to 40 in good health. Sample: memory CD4+ T cells sorted from blood. Subset given: CD45RA-negative fraction. This chain uses TRBV9 with TRBJ2-5; perhaps TRBD1 as D (6 bases). CDR3 bases: TGTGCCAGCAGCGGGGGGCGACAAGAGACCCAGTACTTC. It translates to CASSGGRQETQYF.